This TCR beta chain is drawn from a study of T-cell reconstitution after alpha-beta-depleted transplantation in children (dated by TCRdb to the mid-2010s). For the study in its entirety: T-cell immune reconstitution after TCRalphabeta/CD19-depleted allogeneic hematopoietic cell transplantation in children was quantitatively tracked in the study by means of TCR repertoire profiling. General study outcomes and caveats: In some patients, the high TCRbeta diversity seen at day 60 was put down to recipient T cells and intrathymic progenitors that had survived conditioning. The apparently early recovery of alphabetaT-cell counts about two months after transplant reportedly depended on only several hundred rapidly expanded clones that came from non-depleted graft cells. Over subsequent months, a decline in hyperexpanded clone frequencies was noted, and after one year, T-cell counts and TCRbeta diversity were mostly ascribed to newly produced T cells.

The meaning of the sample's treatment or condition label: allogeneic hematopoietic cell transplantation with graft depleted of TCRalphabeta T cells and CD19 B cells. TCRalphabeta/CD19-depleted allogeneic hematopoietic cell grafts were given to the transplant recipients, all of whom were children. The table lists this clonotype with many counts. Its antigen is still unknown. No much larger clone is present one base from it, and per-base qualities are unavailable. The library came from PCR. For sequencing, an Illumina HiSeq 2500 was employed. Molecular barcoding was employed in the preparation of TCR libraries, with unique molecular identifiers being used to normalize TCRbeta repertoire quantification. TCRdb trimmed public reads at Q25 via fastp, called clones via MiXCR and kept in-frame beta chains. Every distinct CDR3 protein forms one entry, paired with its most common genes and DNA. Counted in this sample were hundreds of thousands of distinct CDR3 sequences; around 7.8% of them appeared once. The leading ten clones occupy just under 6.5% of the sample.

After removal of 3 bases from V and 9 bases from J, the junction retains 11 bases not matched to a gene. Reading the germline V gene gives CDR1 KGHSH and CDR2 LQKENI. The CDR3 has 15 amino acids, counting the end cysteine and phenylalanine. Only the CDR3 portion is preserved as DNA: 45 bases, with reading frame beginning at the first base. Sequenced material: PBMCs, mostly from graft donor cells, taken 180 days after TCRalphabeta/CD19-depleted stem cell transplant. The clonotype was recovered from a male patient between 10 and 17 years old who had a stem cell transplant for acute lymphoblastic leukemia, so the T cells may come from the graft donor. In this chain, TRBV18 is recombined with TRBJ1-2, and TRBD1 aligns with 9 junction nucleotides. The DNA sequence is TGTGCCAGCTCACCTACAACTGGGACAGGGACAAGCTACACCTTC. It codes for CASSPTTGTGTSYTF. The reference TRBV18 and TRBJ1-2 proteins fill in what lies around the CDR3, so the full variable domain reads NAGVMQNPRHLVRRRGQEARLRCSPMKGHSHVYWYRQLPEEGLKFMVYLQKENIIDESGMPKERFSAEFPKEGPSILRIQQVVRGDSAAYFCASSPTTGTGTSYTFGSGTRLTVV.